This T cell receptor beta chain was observed in a study of blood T cell repertoires in COVID-19. Germline trimming cut 5 bases from V and 6 bases from J; bases unmatched to any gene: 0. CDR3 length equals 11 residues. CDR1 MNHNY and CDR2 SVGAGI come from the germline V gene (reference sequence). In the authors' methods: Estimation of nucleated cell counts was performed using reference gene primer amplification. The protocol was immunoSEQ multiplex PCR, while the TCRdb copy is restricted to in-frame clones and leaves out a portion. The DNA gave D and trimming, while V, J and clone size come from that table. Altogether approximately 300,000 clones are present, about 90% being singletons, with the ten largest covering nearly 6.5%.

This TCR was recovered from a man aged 18-30 years who had recovered from COVID-19. The specimen was peripheral blood. The chain is built from TRBV6-6 and TRBJ1-2, with TRBD1 identical over 7 bases. The CDR3 DNA reads TGTGCCAGCAGTACAGGGGATGGCTACACCTTC. Residues: CASSTGDGYTF.